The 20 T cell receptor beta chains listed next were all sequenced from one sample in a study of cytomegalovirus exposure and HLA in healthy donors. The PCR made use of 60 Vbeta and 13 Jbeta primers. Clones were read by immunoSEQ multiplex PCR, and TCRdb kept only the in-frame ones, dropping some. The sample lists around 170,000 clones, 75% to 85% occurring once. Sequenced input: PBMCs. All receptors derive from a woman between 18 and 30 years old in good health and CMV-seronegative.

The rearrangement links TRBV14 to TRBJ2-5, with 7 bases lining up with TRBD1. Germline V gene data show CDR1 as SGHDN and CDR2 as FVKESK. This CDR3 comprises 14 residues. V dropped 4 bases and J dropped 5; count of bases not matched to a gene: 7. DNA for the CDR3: TGTGCCAGCAGCCCGACAGGGCCAGGGGAGACCCAGTACTTC. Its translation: CASSPTGPGETQYF. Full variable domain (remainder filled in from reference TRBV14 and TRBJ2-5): EAGVTQFPSHSVIEKGQTVTLRCDPISGHDNLYWYRRVMGKEIKFLLHFVKESKQDESGMPNNRFLAERTGGTYSTLKVQPAELEDSGVYFCASSPTGPGETQYFGPGTRLLVL.

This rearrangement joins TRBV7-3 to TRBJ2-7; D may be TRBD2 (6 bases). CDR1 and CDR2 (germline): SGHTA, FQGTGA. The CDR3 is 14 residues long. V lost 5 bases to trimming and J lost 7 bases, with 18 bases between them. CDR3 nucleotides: TGTGCCAGCAGCCCCCGGGGTAGCGCGGGGGAGCAGTACTTC. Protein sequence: CASSPRGSAGEQYF.

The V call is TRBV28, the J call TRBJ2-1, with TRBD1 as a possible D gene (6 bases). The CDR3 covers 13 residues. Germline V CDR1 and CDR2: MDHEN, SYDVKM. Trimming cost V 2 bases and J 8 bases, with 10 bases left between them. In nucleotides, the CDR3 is TGTGCCAGCAGTTTACTACAGGGAGATGAGCAGTTCTTC. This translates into CASSLLQGDEQFF.

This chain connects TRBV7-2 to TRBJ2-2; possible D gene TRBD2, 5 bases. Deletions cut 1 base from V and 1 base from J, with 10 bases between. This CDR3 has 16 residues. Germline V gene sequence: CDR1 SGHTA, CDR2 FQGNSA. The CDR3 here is CASSLEVTMNTGELFF. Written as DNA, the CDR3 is TGTGCCAGCAGCTTAGAAGTGACTATGAACACCGGGGAGCTGTTTTTT.

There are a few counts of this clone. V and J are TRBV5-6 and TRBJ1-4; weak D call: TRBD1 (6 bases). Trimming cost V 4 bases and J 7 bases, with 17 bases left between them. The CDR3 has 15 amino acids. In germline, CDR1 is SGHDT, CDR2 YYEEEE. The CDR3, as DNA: TGTGCCAGCAGCCCAAGGACGGACAGAGTTGAAAAACTGTTTTTT. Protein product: CASSPRTDRVEKLFF.

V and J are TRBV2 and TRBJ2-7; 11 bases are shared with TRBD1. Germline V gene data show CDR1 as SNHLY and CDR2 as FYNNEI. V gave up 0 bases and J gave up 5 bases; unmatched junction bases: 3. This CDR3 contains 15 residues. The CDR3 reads CASSEARTGGNEQYF. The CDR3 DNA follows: TGTGCCAGCAGTGAAGCTAGGACAGGGGGCAACGAGCAGTACTTC.

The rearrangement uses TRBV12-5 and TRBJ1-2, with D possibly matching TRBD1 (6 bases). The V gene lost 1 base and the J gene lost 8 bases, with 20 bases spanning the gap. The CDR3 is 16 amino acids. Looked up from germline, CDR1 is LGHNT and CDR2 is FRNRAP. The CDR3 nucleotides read TGTGCTAGTGGTTTGGAGGGACACTTACCGAATGAAGGCTACACCTTC. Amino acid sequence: CASGLEGHLPNEGYTF.

CDR3 loop: CASSIDPGQSPYGYTF. The DNA of the CDR3 is TGTGCCAGTAGTATAGATCCGGGACAATCCCCCTATGGCTACACCTTC. The chain is built from TRBV19 and TRBJ1-2; D is possibly TRBD1 (6 bases). Trimming took off 0 bases at V and 4 bases at J, with 15 bases between the two ends. In germline, CDR1 is LNHDA, CDR2 SQIVND (reference sequence). The CDR3 contains 16 residues.

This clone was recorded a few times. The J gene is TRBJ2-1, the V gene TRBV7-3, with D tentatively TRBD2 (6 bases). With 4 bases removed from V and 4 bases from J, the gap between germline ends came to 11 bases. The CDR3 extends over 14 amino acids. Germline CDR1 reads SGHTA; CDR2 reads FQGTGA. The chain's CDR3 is CASSSGTLYNEQFF. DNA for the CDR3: TGTGCCAGCAGCTCCGGGACTCTATACAATGAGCAGTTCTTC.

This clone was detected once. The CDR3 region is CASSLSRRDGTQYF. The CDR3 bases are TGTGCCAGCAGCTTATCACGGCGGGACGGGACCCAGTACTTC. The V call is TRBV5-5, the J call TRBJ2-5; tentative D call: TRBD2 (6 bases). The CDR3 contains 14 residues. Per germline, CDR1 SGHKS and CDR2 YYEKEE (reference sequence). V was clipped by 2 bases and J by 7 bases, with 15 bases between them.

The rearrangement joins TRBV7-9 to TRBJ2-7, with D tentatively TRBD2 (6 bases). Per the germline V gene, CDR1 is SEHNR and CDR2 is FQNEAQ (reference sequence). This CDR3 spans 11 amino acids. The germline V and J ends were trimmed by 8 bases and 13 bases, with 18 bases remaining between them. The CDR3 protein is CASGTLLSLYF. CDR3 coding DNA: TGTGCCAGCGGGACTCTGCTTTCTCTTTACTTC. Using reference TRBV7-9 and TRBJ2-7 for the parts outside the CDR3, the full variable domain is DTGVSQNPRHKITKRGQNVTFRCDPISEHNRLYWYRQTLGQGPEFLTYFQNEAQLEKSRLLSDRFSAERPKGSFSTLEIQRTEQGDSAMYLCASGTLLSLYFGPGTRLTVT.

CDR3 protein: CASSLLQGFLANTEAFF. Written as DNA, the CDR3 is TGTGCCAGCAGTCTTCTCCAGGGATTTTTGGCGAACACTGAAGCTTTCTTT. The rearrangement uses TRBV28 and TRBJ1-1; D possibly corresponds to TRBD1 (5 bases). CDR3 length equals 17 residues. Looked up from germline, CDR1 is MDHEN and CDR2 is SYDVKM. Trimming pared 5 bases from V and 1 base from J, leaving 20 bases between.

This CDR3 reads CASSSGQGRGETQYF. The CDR3 DNA reads TGCGCCAGCAGCTCCGGACAGGGGCGGGGAGAGACCCAGTACTTC. V usage is TRBV5-1 and J usage is TRBJ2-5, with 9 bases identical to TRBD1. CDR1 and CDR2 (germline): SGHRS, YFSETQ. The CDR3 is 15 residues long. V trimming: 3 bases; J trimming: 4 bases; junction bases outside the gene matches: 7.

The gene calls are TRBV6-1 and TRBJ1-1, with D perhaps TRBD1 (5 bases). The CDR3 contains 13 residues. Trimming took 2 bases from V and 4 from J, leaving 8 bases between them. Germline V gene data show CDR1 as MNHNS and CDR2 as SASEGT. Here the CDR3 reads CASSEIQATEAFF. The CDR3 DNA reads TGTGCCAGCAGTGAAATACAGGCCACTGAAGCTTTCTTT.

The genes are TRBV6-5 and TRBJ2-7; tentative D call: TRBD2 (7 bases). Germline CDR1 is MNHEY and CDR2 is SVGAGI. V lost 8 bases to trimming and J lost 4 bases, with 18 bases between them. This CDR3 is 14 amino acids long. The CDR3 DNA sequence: TGTGCCAGCGTGGGAGGGGGGAGACCATACGAGCAGTACTTC. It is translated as CASVGGGRPYEQYF.

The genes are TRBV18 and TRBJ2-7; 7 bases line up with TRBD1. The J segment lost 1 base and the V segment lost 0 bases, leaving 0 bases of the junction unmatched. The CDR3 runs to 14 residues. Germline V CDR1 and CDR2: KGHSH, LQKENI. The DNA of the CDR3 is TGTGCCAGCTCACCACCGGGACAGTCCTACGAGCAGTACTTC. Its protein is CASSPPGQSYEQYF.

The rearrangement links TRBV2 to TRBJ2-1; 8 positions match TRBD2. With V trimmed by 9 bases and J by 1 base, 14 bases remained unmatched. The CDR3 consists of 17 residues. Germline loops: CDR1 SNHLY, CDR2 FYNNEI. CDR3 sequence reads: CASTVGLGRGSYNEQFF. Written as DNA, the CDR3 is TGTGCCAGTACGGTGGGGCTCGGGAGGGGGTCCTACAATGAGCAGTTCTTC.

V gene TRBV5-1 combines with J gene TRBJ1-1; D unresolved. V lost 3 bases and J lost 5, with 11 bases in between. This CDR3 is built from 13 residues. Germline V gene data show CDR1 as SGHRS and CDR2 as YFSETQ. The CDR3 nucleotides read TGCGCCAGCAGCTACGCCGGGTCTACTGAAGCTTTCTTT. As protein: CASSYAGSTEAFF.

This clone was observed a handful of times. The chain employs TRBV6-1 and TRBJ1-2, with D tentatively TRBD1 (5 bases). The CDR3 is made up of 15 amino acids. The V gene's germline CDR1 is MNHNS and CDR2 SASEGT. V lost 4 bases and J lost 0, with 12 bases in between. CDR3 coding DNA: TGTGCCAGCAGTGCCATTTGGACACCTAACTATGGCTACACCTTC. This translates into CASSAIWTPNYGYTF.

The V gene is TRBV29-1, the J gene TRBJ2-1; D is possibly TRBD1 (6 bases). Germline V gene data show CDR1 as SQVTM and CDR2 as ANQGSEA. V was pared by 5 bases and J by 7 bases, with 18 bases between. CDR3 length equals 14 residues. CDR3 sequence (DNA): TGCAGCGTTAAGGACAGCCTCCCTTTTAATGAGCAGTTCTTC. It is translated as CSVKDSLPFNEQFF.